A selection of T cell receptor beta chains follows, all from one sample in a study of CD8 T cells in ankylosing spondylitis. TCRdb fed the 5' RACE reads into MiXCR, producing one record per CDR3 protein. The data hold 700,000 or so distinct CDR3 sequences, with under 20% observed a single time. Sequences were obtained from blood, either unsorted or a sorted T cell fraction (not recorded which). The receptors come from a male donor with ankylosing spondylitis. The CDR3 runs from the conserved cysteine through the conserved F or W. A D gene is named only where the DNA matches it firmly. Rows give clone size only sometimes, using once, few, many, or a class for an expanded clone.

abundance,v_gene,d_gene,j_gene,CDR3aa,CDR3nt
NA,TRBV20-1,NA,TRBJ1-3,CSARLPGGNTIYF,TGCAGTGCTAGACTACCGGGGGGAAACACCATATATTTT
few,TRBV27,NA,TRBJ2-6,CASSLSIRPPLSSGANVLTF,TGTGCCAGCAGTTTATCGATAAGACCTCCACTTAGTTCTGGGGCCAACGTCCTGACTTTC
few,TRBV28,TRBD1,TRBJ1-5,CASRSPTGVRNQPQHF,TGTGCCAGCAGATCCCCGACAGGGGTACGCAATCAGCCCCAGCATTTT
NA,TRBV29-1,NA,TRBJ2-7,CSVVLRTPEQYF,TGCAGCGTTGTTCTGCGTACCCCGGAGCAGTACTTC
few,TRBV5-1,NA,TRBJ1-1,CASSSTSRDPNTEAFF,TGCGCCAGCAGCTCAACATCCCGGGACCCGAACACTGAAGCTTTCTTT
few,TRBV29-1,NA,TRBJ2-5,CSSSDVFQETQYF,TGCAGCTCATCAGACGTATTCCAAGAGACCCAGTACTTC
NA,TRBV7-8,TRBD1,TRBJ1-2,CATTNRDRGYFSYGYTF,TGTGCCACCACCAACCGGGACAGGGGATATTTTTCCTATGGCTACACCTTC
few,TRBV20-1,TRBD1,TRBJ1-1,CSARVRTGLSTEAFF,TGCAGTGCTAGAGTGAGGACAGGGCTCTCCACTGAAGCTTTCTTT
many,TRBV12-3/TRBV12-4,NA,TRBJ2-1,CASSPRTERHNEQFF,TGTGCCAGCAGTCCCAGGACAGAAAGGCACAATGAGCAGTTCTTC
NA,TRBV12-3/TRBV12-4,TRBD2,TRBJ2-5,CASSLAGLDEGSETQYF,TGTGCCAGCAGTTTAGCGGGACTAGATGAAGGTTCTGAGACCCAGTACTTC
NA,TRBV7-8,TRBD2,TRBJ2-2,CASSLTGTSDAGELFF,TGTGCCAGCAGCTTAACAGGGACTAGCGACGCCGGGGAGCTGTTTTTT
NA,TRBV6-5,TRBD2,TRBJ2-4,CASSLLAGGNIQYF,TGTGCCAGCAGTTTACTAGCGGGGGGGAACATTCAGTACTTC
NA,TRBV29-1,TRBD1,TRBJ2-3,CSGGTGFADTQYF,TGCAGCGGCGGGACAGGGTTCGCAGATACGCAGTATTTT
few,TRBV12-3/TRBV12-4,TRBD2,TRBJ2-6,CASSLRGVQAGANVLTF,TGTGCCAGCAGTTTACGGGGGGTTCAGGCTGGGGCCAACGTCCTGACTTTC
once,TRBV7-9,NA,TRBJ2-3,CASRTTGTDTQYF,TGTGCCAGCAGGACGACAGGCACAGATACGCAGTATTTT
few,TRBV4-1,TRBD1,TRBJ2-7,CASSQAPGQGPFSYEQYF,TGCGCCAGCAGCCAAGCTCCTGGACAGGGGCCCTTCTCCTACGAGCAGTACTTC
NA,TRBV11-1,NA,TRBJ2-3,CASSLSPGGFDTQYF,TGTGCCAGCAGCTTATCCCCCGGGGGCTTCGATACGCAGTATTTT
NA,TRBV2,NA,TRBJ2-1,CASSFNQIDEQFF,TGTGCCAGCAGCTTCAACCAAATAGATGAGCAGTTCTTC
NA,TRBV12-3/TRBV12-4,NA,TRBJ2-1,CASSPGTGAGNEQFF,TGTGCCAGCAGTCCCGGGACTGGCGCAGGGAATGAGCAGTTCTTC
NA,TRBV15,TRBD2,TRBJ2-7,CATSRHRLAADEQYF,TGTGCCACCAGCAGACACCGACTAGCGGCGGACGAGCAGTACTTC
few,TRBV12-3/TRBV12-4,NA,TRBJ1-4,CASSLGPGTNEKLFF,TGTGCCAGCAGTTTAGGGCCAGGAACTAATGAAAAACTGTTTTTT
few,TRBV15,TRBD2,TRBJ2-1,CATSRGLTSVTYNEQFF,TGTGCCACCAGCAGAGGCCTAACTAGCGTAACCTACAATGAGCAGTTCTTC
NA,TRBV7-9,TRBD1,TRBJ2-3,CASSLMTGPDTQYF,TGTGCCAGCAGCTTGATGACAGGGCCAGATACGCAGTATTTT
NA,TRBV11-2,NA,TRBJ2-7,CASSGDIMDLYEQYF,TGTGCCAGCAGCGGTGACATTATGGACCTTTACGAGCAGTACTTC
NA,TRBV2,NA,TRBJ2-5,CASTDSIPETQYF,TGTGCCAGCACGGACTCAATCCCCGAGACCCAGTACTTC
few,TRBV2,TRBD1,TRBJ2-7,CASSAGGGYEQYF,TGTGCCAGCAGCGCAGGGGGCGGGTACGAGCAGTACTTC
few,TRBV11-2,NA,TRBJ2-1,CASSFRQGLTGGMFEQFF,TGTGCCAGCAGCTTCAGACAGGGGCTGACGGGGGGTATGTTTGAGCAGTTCTTC
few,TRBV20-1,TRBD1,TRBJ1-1,CSAPQARTGRAAFF,TGCAGTGCTCCCCAGGCCCGGACAGGGAGAGCGGCTTTCTTT
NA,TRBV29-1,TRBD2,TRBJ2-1,CSVILAGANNEQFF,TGCAGCGTCATTCTAGCGGGAGCAAACAATGAGCAGTTCTTC
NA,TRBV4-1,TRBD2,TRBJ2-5,CASSQVWAGEDQETQYF,TGCGCCAGCAGCCAAGTCTGGGCGGGGGAAGATCAAGAGACCCAGTACTTC
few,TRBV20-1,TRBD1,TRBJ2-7,CSAVPFRGIYEQYF,TGCAGTGCCGTCCCCTTCAGGGGGATCTACGAGCAGTACTTC
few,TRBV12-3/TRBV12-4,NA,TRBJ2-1,CASSLGVVNRNEQFF,TGTGCCAGCAGTTTGGGGGTAGTCAACCGGAATGAGCAGTTCTTC
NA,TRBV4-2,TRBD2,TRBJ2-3,CASSLTSGKGDTQYF,TGTGCCAGCAGCCTTACTAGCGGGAAGGGAGATACGCAGTATTTT
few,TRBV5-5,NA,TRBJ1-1,CASSPQVNLRNTEAFF,TGTGCCAGCAGCCCCCAGGTTAACCTTCGGAACACTGAAGCTTTCTTT
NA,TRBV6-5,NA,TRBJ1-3,CASSYVDSLGTIYF,TGTGCCAGCAGTTACGTGGACAGCCTTGGCACCATATATTTT
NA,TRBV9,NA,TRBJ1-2,CASSIEQGPNYGYTF,TGTGCCAGCAGCATTGAACAGGGCCCTAACTATGGCTACACCTTC
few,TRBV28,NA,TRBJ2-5,CASSLFLGKETQYF,TGTGCCAGCAGTTTATTCCTAGGGAAAGAGACCCAGTACTTC
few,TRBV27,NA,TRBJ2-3,CASSGVYDTQYF,TGTGCCAGCAGTGGAGTTTATGATACGCAGTATTTT
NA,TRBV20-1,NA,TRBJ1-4,CSARGGTEANEKLFF,TGCAGTGCCCGGGGGGGGACGGAAGCTAATGAAAAACTGTTTTTT
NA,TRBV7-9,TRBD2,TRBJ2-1,CAPRGLAGANEQFF,TGTGCCCCTAGAGGGCTAGCGGGGGCCAATGAGCAGTTCTTC
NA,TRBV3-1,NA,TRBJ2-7,CASSQVASYEQYF,TGTGCCAGCAGCCAAGTGGCCTCCTACGAGCAGTACTTC
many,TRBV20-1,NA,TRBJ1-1,CSALPTVNTEAFF,TGCAGTGCTCTTCCGACAGTGAACACTGAAGCTTTCTTT
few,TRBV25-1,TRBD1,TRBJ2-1,CASSEWKGDRGNEQFF,TGTGCCAGCAGTGAATGGAAAGGGGACAGGGGGAATGAGCAGTTCTTC
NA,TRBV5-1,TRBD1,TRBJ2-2,CASHRGDETNTGELFF,TGCGCCAGCCACAGGGGCGACGAGACGAACACCGGGGAGCTGTTTTTT
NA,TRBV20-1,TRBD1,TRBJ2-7,CSAKKRDRNYEQYF,TGCAGTGCGAAAAAACGGGACAGAAACTACGAGCAGTACTTC